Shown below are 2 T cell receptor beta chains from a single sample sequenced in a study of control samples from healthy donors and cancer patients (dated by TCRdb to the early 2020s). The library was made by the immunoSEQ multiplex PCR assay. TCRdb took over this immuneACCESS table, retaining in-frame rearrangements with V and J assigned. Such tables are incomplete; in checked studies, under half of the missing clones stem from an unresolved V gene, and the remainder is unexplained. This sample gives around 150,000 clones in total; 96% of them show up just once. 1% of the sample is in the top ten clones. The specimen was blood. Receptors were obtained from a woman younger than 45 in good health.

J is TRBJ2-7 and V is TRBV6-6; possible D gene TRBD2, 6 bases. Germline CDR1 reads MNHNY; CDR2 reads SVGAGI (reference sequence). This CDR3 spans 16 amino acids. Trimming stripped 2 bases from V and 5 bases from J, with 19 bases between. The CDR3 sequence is CASSYPLVASEDEQYF. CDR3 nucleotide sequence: TGTGCCAGCAGTTACCCCCTTGTGGCTAGCGAAGACGAGCAGTACTTC.

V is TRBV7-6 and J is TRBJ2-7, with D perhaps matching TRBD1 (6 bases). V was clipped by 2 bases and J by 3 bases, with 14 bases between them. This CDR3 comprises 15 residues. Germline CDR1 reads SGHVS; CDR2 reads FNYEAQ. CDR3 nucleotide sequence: TGTGCCAGCAGCTTAACCCCGGACAGTAGCTACGAGCAGTACTTC. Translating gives CASSLTPDSSYEQYF.